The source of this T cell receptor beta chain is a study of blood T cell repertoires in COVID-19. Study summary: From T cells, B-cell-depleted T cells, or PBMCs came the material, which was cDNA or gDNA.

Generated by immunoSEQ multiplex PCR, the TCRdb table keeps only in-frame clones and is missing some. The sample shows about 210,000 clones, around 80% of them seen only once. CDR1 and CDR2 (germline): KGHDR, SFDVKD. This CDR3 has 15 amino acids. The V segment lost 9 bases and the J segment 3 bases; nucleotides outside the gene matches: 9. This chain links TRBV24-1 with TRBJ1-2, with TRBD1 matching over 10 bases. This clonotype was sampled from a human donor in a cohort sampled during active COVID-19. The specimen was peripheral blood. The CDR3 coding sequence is TGTGCCACCTCCGGACACGGACAGGGGGACTATGGCTACACCTTC. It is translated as CATSGHGQGDYGYTF.